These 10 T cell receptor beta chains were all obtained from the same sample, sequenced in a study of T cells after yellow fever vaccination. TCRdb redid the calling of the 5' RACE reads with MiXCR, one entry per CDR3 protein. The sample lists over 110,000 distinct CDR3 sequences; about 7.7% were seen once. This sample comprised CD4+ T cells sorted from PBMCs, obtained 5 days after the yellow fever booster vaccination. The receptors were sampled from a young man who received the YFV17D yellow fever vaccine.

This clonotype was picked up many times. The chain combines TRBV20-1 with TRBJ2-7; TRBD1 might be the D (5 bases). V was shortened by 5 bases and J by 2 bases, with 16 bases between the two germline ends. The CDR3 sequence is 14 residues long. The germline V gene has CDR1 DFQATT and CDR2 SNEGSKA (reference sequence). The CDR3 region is CSALKRTSPYEQYF. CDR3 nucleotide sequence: TGCAGTGCTCTAAAAAGGACATCTCCCTACGAGCAGTACTTC.

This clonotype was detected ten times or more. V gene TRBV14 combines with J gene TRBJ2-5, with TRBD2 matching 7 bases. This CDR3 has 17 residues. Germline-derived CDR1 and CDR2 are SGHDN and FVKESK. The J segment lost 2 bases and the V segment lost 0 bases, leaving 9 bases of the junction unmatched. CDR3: CASSQERLAVFQETQYF. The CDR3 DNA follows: TGTGCCAGCAGCCAAGAAAGGCTAGCGGTTTTTCAAGAGACCCAGTACTTC.

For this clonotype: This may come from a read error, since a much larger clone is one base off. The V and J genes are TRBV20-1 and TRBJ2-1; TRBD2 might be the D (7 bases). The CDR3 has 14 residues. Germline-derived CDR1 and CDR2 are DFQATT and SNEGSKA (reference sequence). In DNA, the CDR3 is TGCTGTGCTAGTGAGCGGGACATCTACAATGAGCAGTTCTTC. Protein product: CCASERDIYNEQFF.

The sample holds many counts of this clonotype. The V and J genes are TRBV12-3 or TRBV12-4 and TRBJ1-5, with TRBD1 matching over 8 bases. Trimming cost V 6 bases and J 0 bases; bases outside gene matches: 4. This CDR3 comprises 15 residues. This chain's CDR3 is CASRGQAYSNQPQHF. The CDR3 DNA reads TGTGCCAGCAGGGGACAGGCCTATAGCAATCAGCCCCAGCATTTT.

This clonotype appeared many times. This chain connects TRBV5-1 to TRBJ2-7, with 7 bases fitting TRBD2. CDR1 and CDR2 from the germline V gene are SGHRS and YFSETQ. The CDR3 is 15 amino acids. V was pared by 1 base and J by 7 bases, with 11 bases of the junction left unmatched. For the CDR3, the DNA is TGCGCCAGCAGCTTGAGTAGCGGGCTCGCCAGGGAGCAGTACTTC. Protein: CASSLSSGLAREQYF.

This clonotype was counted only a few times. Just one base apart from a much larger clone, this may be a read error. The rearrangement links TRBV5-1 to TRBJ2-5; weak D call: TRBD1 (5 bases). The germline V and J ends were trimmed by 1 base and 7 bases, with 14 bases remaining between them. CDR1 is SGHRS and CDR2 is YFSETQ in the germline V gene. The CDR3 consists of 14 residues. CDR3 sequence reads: CASSLSQTVGTQYF. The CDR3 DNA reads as TGCGCCAGCAGCTTGTCCCAGACAGTGGGGACCCAGTACTTC.

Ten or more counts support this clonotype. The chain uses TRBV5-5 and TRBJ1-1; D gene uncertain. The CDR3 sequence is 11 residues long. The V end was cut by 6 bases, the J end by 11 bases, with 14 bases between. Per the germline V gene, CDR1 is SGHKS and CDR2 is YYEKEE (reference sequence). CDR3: CASISFRVAFF. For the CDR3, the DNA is TGTGCCAGCATCTCGTTCCGAGTGGCTTTCTTT.

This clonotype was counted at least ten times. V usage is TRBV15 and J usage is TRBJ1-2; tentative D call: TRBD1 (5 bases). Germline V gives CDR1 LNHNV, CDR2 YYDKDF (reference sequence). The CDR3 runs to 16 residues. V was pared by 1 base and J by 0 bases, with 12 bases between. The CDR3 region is CATSRVVGRANYGYTF. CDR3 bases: TGTGCCACCAGCAGAGTCGTCGGCAGGGCTAACTATGGCTACACCTTC.

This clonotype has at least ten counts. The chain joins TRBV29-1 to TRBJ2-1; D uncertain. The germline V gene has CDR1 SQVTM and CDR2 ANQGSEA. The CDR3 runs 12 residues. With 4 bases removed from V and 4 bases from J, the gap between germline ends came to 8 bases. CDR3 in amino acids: CSVVPQYNEQFF. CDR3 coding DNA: TGCAGCGTTGTTCCACAGTACAATGAGCAGTTCTTC.

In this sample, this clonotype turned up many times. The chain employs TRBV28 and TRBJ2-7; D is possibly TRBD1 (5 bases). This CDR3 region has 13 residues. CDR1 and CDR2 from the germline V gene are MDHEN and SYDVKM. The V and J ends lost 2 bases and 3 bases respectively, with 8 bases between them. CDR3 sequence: CASSLGHFYEQYF. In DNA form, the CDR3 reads TGTGCCAGCAGTTTAGGACATTTCTACGAGCAGTACTTC.